The 23 T cell receptor beta chains listed next were all sequenced from one sample in a study of T cell clonality in common variable immunodeficiency. Libraries were prepared by immunoSEQ multiplex PCR; TCRdb keeps only in-frame clonotypes and omits some of them. The sample includes approximately 40,000 clones, none of them occurring once. Input material: peripheral blood mononuclear cells. The origin of the receptors is a person aged 18 to 70 in good health.

This clone was recorded many times. The CDR3 end lies 3 residues beyond the end of the read and is filled in from the germline J gene. The chain combines TRBV30 with TRBJ1-2; no reliable D call. This CDR3 region has 13 residues. Germline V lookup: CDR1 GTSNPN, CDR2 SVGIG (reference sequence). Trimming pared 0 bases from V and 6 bases from J, leaving 11 bases between. CDR3 in amino acids: CAWSVGGFDGYTF. Incomplete CDR3 DNA: TGTGCCTGGAGTGTCGGAGGGTTTGATGGC.

This clone has a count of ten or more. A much more abundant neighbour one base away suggests this may be a read error. The CDR3 end is not reached by the read, which stops 3 residues before it; the germline J gene fills it in. The chain couples TRBV30 to TRBJ2-3; possibly TRBD1 for D (5 bases). Germline loops: CDR1 GTSNPN, CDR2 SVGIG (reference sequence). The CDR3 runs to 13 residues. The CDR3 DNA, read in part, is TGTGCCTGGAGTCAGATAGGGGATCAGCCG. Translated: CAWSQIGDQP. The CDR3 in full is CAWSQIGDQPQYF.

This clone was seen many times. The read ends 3 residues early relative to the CDR3; the germline J gene fills the gap. The chain recombines TRBV5-1 with TRBJ2-3, with D possibly matching TRBD2 (6 bases). Trimming took off 4 bases at V and 8 bases at J, with 20 bases between the two ends. The CDR3 runs 15 residues. The germline V gene encodes CDR1 SGHRS and CDR2 YFSETQ. The CDR3 protein is CASSPGLATLGTQYF. The sequenced CDR3 bases are TGCGCCAGCAGCCCGGGACTTGCCACACTGGGTACG.

This clone was seen many times. The read finishes 3 residues shy of the CDR3 end, and the germline J gene is used to complete it. The rearrangement uses TRBV11-2 and TRBJ2-2, with 8 bases matching TRBD2. V lost 4 bases, J lost 7 bases, and 8 bases stayed unmatched. Germline V CDR1 and CDR2: SGHAT, FQNNGV. The CDR3 loop spans 15 amino acids. CDR3 sequence reads: CASSSPAGAIGELFF. The sequenced CDR3 bases are TGTGCCAGCAGCTCCCCAGCGGGAGCGATCGGGGAG. The full variable domain, with the rest looked up from reference TRBV11-2 and TRBJ2-2, is EAGVAQSPRYKIIEKRQSVAFWCNPISGHATLYWYQQILGQGPKLLIQFQNNGVVDDSQLPKDRFSAERLKGVDSTLKIQPAKLEDSAVYLCASSSPAGAIGELFFGEGSRLTVL.

The table lists this clone with many counts. The CDR3 is cut off 3 residues early in the read; its end comes from the germline J gene. The chain has TRBV5-6 and TRBJ1-5; the D gene is possibly TRBD1 (6 bases). Deletions cut 4 bases from V and 3 bases from J, with 14 bases between. CDR3 length: 15 amino acids. The germline V gene has CDR1 SGHDT and CDR2 YYEEEE. CDR3 residues: CASSLLDRPNQPQHF. The DNA read from the CDR3 is TGTGCCAGCAGCCTCCTAGACAGGCCCAATCAGCCC.

Many counts were recorded for this clone. The CDR3 is cut off 3 residues early in the read; its end comes from the germline J gene. V gene TRBV19 combines with J gene TRBJ1-1; the match to TRBD1 covers 9 bases. The CDR3 covers 15 residues. Per germline, CDR1 LNHDA and CDR2 SQIVND (reference sequence). Trimming cost V 5 bases and J 4 bases; bases outside gene matches: 8. The CDR3 bases that were read are TGTGCCAGTAGTCCTCTACAGGGGGCTATCACTGAA. Protein product: CASSPLQGAITE. From start to end, the CDR3 is CASSPLQGAITEAFF.

Ten or more counts support this clone. The DNA ends 3 residues before the CDR3 does, and the rest of the CDR3 is filled in from the germline J gene. The V gene is TRBV20-1, the J gene TRBJ2-3; the match to TRBD2 covers 8 bases. This CDR3 has 14 residues. After removal of 2 bases from V and 8 bases from J, the junction contained 9 bases not matched to a gene. CDR1 DFQATT and CDR2 SNEGSKA come from the germline V gene (reference sequence). The sequenced part of the CDR3 DNA is TGCAGTGCTAGATGGAACGGGGGGGGGAGTACG. Translating it yields CSARWNGGGST. Given in full, the CDR3 is CSARWNGGGSTQYF.

Many counts were recorded for this clone. Read sequence stops 3 residues before the CDR3 end, and the germline J gene provides the missing end. The same CDR3 can be traced to other DNA sequences in this sample. The genes are TRBV30 and TRBJ1-3; TRBD1 might be the D (5 bases). With 2 bases removed from V and 6 bases from J, the gap between germline ends came to 17 bases. CDR3 length: 15 residues. CDR1 and CDR2 (germline): GTSNPN, SVGIG (reference sequence). The DNA read from the CDR3 is TGTGCCTGGAGTCGGAGGCAGGACAAGCAAAACACC. Protein product: CAWSRRQDKQNT. The CDR3 in its entirety is CAWSRRQDKQNTIYF.

This clone has at least ten counts. The read finishes 3 residues shy of the CDR3 end, and the germline J gene is used to complete it. The chain uses TRBV2 and TRBJ1-2, with unresolved D. The V gene's germline CDR1 is SNHLY and CDR2 FYNNEI. CDR3 length: 14 residues. The CDR3 DNA, read in part, is TGTGCCAGCAGTGATAAAGGGCCGGGCGGGGGC. Protein product: CASSDKGPGGG. The whole CDR3 protein is CASSDKGPGGGYTF. The full variable domain, in which reference TRBV2 and TRBJ1-2 provide the parts outside the CDR3, is EPEVTQTPSHQVTQMGQEVILRCVPISNHLYFYWYRQILGQKVEFLVSFYNNEISEKSEIFDDQFSVERPDGSNFTLKIRSTKLEDSAMYFCASSDKGPGGGYTFGSGTRLTVV.

This clone was seen more than once but under ten times. The read ends 3 residues before the CDR3 terminus; that terminus is restored from the germline J gene. The chain couples TRBV5-1 to TRBJ2-5; D not resolved. This CDR3 has 15 amino acids. Germline V gene lookup returns CDR1 SGHRS and CDR2 YFSETQ. V was cut by 0 bases and J by 1 base, with 10 bases left in between. Partial CDR3 DNA: TGCGCCAGCAGCTTGGCCCTGGCAGGCCAAGAGACC. It encodes CASSLALAGQET. The CDR3 in full is CASSLALAGQETQYF.

This clone was detected ten times or more. Read sequence stops 3 residues before the CDR3 end, and the germline J gene provides the missing end. The rearrangement links TRBV5-4 to TRBJ1-2, with TRBD1 identical over 9 bases. CDR1 is SGHNT and CDR2 is YYREEE in the germline V gene (reference sequence). Trimming at V came to 4 bases and at J to 7 bases, leaving 8 bases not matched to a gene. This CDR3 region has 14 residues. CDR3 protein: CASSPQGQGGGYTF. The CDR3 DNA, read in part, is TGTGCCAGCAGCCCCCAGGGACAGGGAGGTGGC.

This clone was observed at least ten times. The CDR3 end lies 3 residues beyond the end of the read and is filled in from the germline J gene. The chain is built from TRBV7-9 and TRBJ2-1; D perhaps matches TRBD1 (5 bases). CDR1 and CDR2 (germline): SEHNR, FQNEAQ (reference sequence). Between the trimmed V and J ends, which lost 11 bases and 0 bases, there was a span of 11 bases. The CDR3 has 13 residues. The CDR3 is CAGAVGSYNEQFF. Partial CDR3 DNA: TGTGCCGGGGCCGTGGGCTCCTACAATGAG.

Many counts were recorded for this clone. The read finishes 3 residues shy of the CDR3 end, and the germline J gene is used to complete it. The chain joins TRBV20-1 to TRBJ1-1; possibly TRBD1 for D (6 bases). The length of the CDR3 is 13 residues. Germline V CDR1 and CDR2: DFQATT, SNEGSKA (reference sequence). The CDR3 reads CSARVGGGVGAFF. CDR3 bases read: TGCAGTGCTAGAGTGGGAGGGGGAGTAGGG.

This clone was seen repeatedly, ten times or more. The read terminates 3 residues ahead of where the CDR3 ends, so the germline J gene completes it. The J gene is TRBJ1-1, the V gene TRBV30; perhaps TRBD1 as D (5 bases). CDR3 length equals 12 residues. Per germline, CDR1 GTSNPN and CDR2 SVGIG (reference sequence). Trimming removed 3 bases at V and 5 bases at J, with 10 bases between. CDR3 DNA (partial): TGTGCCTGGAGCCGAGGACAAACTGAA. Its protein is CAWSRGQTE. The whole CDR3 protein is CAWSRGQTEAFF.

Many counts were recorded for this clone. The CDR3 is CAWRTGGYGYTF. The DNA read from the CDR3 is TGTGCCTGGAGGACAGGGGGCTATGGC. The rearrangement uses TRBV30 and TRBJ1-2, with 9 bases matching TRBD1. The missing CDR3 end, 3 residues past where the read stops, is filled in from the germline J gene. The CDR3 spans 12 residues. The germline CDR1 and CDR2 sequences are GTSNPN and SVGIG (reference sequence). The ends lost 3 bases at V and 4 bases at J; junction bases unmatched: 0.

This clone has ten or more counts. Read data end 3 residues before the CDR3 end; the end is taken from the germline J gene. This chain connects TRBV19 to TRBJ2-7; TRBD1 matches at 7 bases. The germline CDR1 and CDR2 sequences are LNHDA and SQIVND (reference sequence). The CDR3 has 14 amino acids. Trimming took 9 bases from V and 6 from J; bases not matched to a gene: 14. The CDR3 reads CASGDVGGKGEQYF. The sequenced CDR3 bases are TGTGCCAGCGGCGATGTAGGGGGCAAAGGCGAG.

There are many counts of this clone. The sequenced fragment ends 3 residues before the CDR3 boundary, so the rest is inferred from the germline J gene. The rearrangement uses TRBV27 and TRBJ2-1, with 7 bases lining up with TRBD2. CDR1 is MNHEY, CDR2 SMNVEV, per germline (reference sequence). The CDR3 runs to 15 residues. With V trimmed by 2 bases and J by 4 bases, 5 bases remained unmatched. CDR3 bases read: TGTGCCAGCAGTTTAGCTAGCGGAAGTTACAATGAG. Translation gives CASSLASGSYNE. The whole CDR3 sequence reads CASSLASGSYNEQFF.

This clone was picked up many times. The read terminates 3 residues before the CDR3 end, so the remaining end is supplied by the germline J gene. This rearrangement joins TRBV30 to TRBJ1-1; 7 positions match TRBD1. The trim removed 0 bases at V and 7 bases at J, leaving 5 bases unmatched. Germline V gives CDR1 GTSNPN, CDR2 SVGIG (reference sequence). CDR3 length: 13 residues. The CDR3 here is CAWSVQGLNEAFF. CDR3 DNA, as far as it was read: TGTGCCTGGAGTGTACAGGGGCTGAATGAA.

The CDR3 is CASSEQGSGYTF. CDR3 DNA (partial): TGTGCCAGCAGCGAACAGGGATCCGGC. The chain carries TRBV11-2 and TRBJ1-2, with D maybe TRBD1 (6 bases). The read ends 3 residues shy of where the CDR3 ends; the end is completed using the germline J gene. In germline, CDR1 is SGHAT, CDR2 FQNNGV. CDR3 size: 12 residues. Drawing the rest from reference TRBV11-2 and TRBJ1-2, the complete variable domain is EAGVAQSPRYKIIEKRQSVAFWCNPISGHATLYWYQQILGQGPKLLIQFQNNGVVDDSQLPKDRFSAERLKGVDSTLKIQPAKLEDSAVYLCASSEQGSGYTFGSGTRLTVV.

With respect to this clone: The CDR3 extends 3 residues past the end of the read, so its final part is completed from the germline J gene. V usage is TRBV18 and J usage is TRBJ1-2; 8 bases map to TRBD1. From germline, CDR1 is KGHSH and CDR2 LQKENI. This CDR3 has 19 amino acids. This CDR3 reads CASSPRTGTITSAYNDYTF. The DNA read from the CDR3 is TGTGCCAGCTCACCGAGGACAGGGACGATAACTTCTGCCTACAATGAC.

In its sample, this clone was seen many times. The sample has other DNA sequences that encode this CDR3 too. The DNA read from the CDR3 is TGCAGTGCTAGAGTGGGGACTAGCGGGATCAACGAG. Its protein product is CSARVGTSGINE. The entire CDR3 sequence reads CSARVGTSGINEQYF. This chain uses TRBV20-1 with TRBJ2-7; 13 nucleotides match TRBD2. The CDR3 is cut off 3 residues early in the read; its end comes from the germline J gene. V was clipped by 1 base and J by 5 bases; unmatched bases: 5. The CDR3 sequence is 15 residues long. Germline V gene data show CDR1 as DFQATT and CDR2 as SNEGSKA (reference sequence).

This clone was found many times. The missing CDR3 end, 3 residues past where the read stops, is filled in from the germline J gene. The chain recombines TRBV2 with TRBJ2-7; TRBD2 aligns across 9 bases. The CDR3 covers 16 residues. The junction had 8 bases not matched to a gene; V was cut back by 0 bases and J by 5 bases. CDR1 and CDR2 (germline): SNHLY, FYNNEI. The CDR3 sequence is CASSEAAGGPLDEQYF. The CDR3 bases that were read are TGTGCCAGCAGTGAAGCGGCGGGAGGGCCTTTGGACGAG.

This clone has at least ten counts. The junction does not match germline at one end; this may be a read error. The CDR3 end falls 3 residues outside the read, so it is completed with the germline J gene. Additional DNA sequences in this sample encode the identical CDR3. This chain connects TRBV20-1 to TRBJ1-3; no firm D call. The V gene's germline CDR1 is DFQATT and CDR2 SNEGSKA (reference sequence). This CDR3 comprises 15 residues. The CDR3 bases that were read are TGCAGTGCTAGAGGTCTAGGCGGGTCTGGAAACACA. This codes for CSARGLGGSGNT. The full CDR3 sequence reads CSARGLGGSGNTIYF.